This T cell receptor beta chain emerged from a study of control samples from healthy donors and cancer patients. CDR3 length: 13 amino acids. Trimming cost V 6 bases and J 7 bases; bases outside gene matches: 3. TCRdb's table, derived via immunoSEQ multiplex PCR, lists solely in-frame clones and lacks some. This table holds about 150,000 clones, around 95% found once. The source is a man aged 35-49 years in good health. The rearrangement joins TRBV12-3 or TRBV12-4 to TRBJ1-6, with 7 bases fitting TRBD1. The sample comprised blood. CDR3 sequence: CASSTGVNSPLHF. CDR3 nucleotides: TGTGCCAGCAGCACAGGGGTAAATTCACCCCTCCACTTT.